This T cell receptor (beta chain) appears in the sequencing data of a study of blood T cells in healthy people across ages. Study-level results: Older age coincided with a roughly linear decline in TCR beta diversity per million T cells.

Through a sample-barcoded 5' primer and a J-beta primer mix, a second PCR was run for about 7 to 12 cycles. TCRdb processed the 5' RACE reads anew with MiXCR; each CDR3 protein has one entry. The table lists hundreds of thousands of distinct CDR3 sequences, 40% to 60% of them singletons. Ten or more counts support this clonotype. Its antigen is as yet unknown. Total RNA, at least 5.5 micrograms per sample, came from PBMCs. V was clipped by 6 bases and J by 7 bases, with 19 bases between them. The germline gives CDR1 MNHEY, CDR2 SVGEGT. This CDR3 has 15 residues. This TCR was recovered from a man aged 30 to 45 in good health. J is TRBJ1-5 and V is TRBV6-2 or TRBV6-3; D is perhaps TRBD1 (6 bases). The sequenced sample was blood. The CDR3 region is CASSPLKGGLQPQHF. The CDR3 nucleotides are TGTGCCAGCAGCCCCCTCAAGGGGGGTTTACAGCCCCAGCATTTT.